The 15 T cell receptor beta chains below come from one sample, sequenced in a study of shared clonotypes between healthy human individuals. CD8 cells classed as naive were CD45RO-negative and positively selected for CCR7, excluding terminally differentiated effector memory CD45RA+ cells. TCRdb's table, derived via immunoSEQ multiplex PCR, lists solely in-frame clones and lacks some. This table holds about 2.2 million clones, 90% to 95% found once. The source material was naive CD8+ T cells from PBMCs. Every receptor here comes from a young man in good health. Some clones in this sample may be carry-over from other donors' samples.

Points on this clone: This same CDR3 is encoded by further DNA sequences in the sample. CDR3 region: CASRGVYEQYF. In DNA form, the CDR3 reads TGTGCCAGCAGGGGCGTCTACGAGCAGTACTTC. The chain is built from TRBV7-9 and TRBJ2-7, with no clear D. This CDR3 is built from 11 residues. Germline lookup yields CDR1 SEHNR and CDR2 FQNEAQ (reference sequence). V was shortened by 6 bases and J by 3 bases, with 6 bases between the two germline ends.

The chain couples TRBV28 to TRBJ2-2, with D uncertain. The CDR3 is made up of 13 amino acids. Germline V CDR1 and CDR2: MDHEN, SYDVKM. The ends were cut back, 5 bases at V and 0 bases at J, with 4 bases in the middle. CDR3 coding DNA: TGTGCCAGCAGTCGGTCGAACACCGGGGAGCTGTTTTTT. Amino acid sequence: CASSRSNTGELFF.

V is TRBV18 and J is TRBJ1-2; 9 bases match TRBD1. The CDR3 spans 15 residues. The germline V gene has CDR1 KGHSH and CDR2 LQKENI. V was clipped by 3 bases and J by 8 bases; unmatched bases: 10. The CDR3 is CASSPSRTGADGYTF. CDR3 nucleotide sequence: TGTGCCAGCTCACCCTCCCGGACAGGGGCCGACGGCTACACCTTC. Variable domain in full (rest from reference TRBV18 and TRBJ1-2): NAGVMQNPRHLVRRRGQEARLRCSPMKGHSHVYWYRQLPEEGLKFMVYLQKENIIDESGMPKERFSAEFPKEGPSILRIQQVVRGDSAAYFCASSPSRTGADGYTFGSGTRLTVV.

The V and J genes are TRBV27 and TRBJ2-7; 9 bases line up with TRBD1. Germline lookup yields CDR1 MNHEY and CDR2 SMNVEV (reference sequence). V shed 1 base, J shed 6 bases, and the junction held 4 bases outside the gene matches. The CDR3 runs 14 residues. CDR3 bases: TGTGCCAGCAGTTTATGGGACAGGGCTCGCGAGCAGTACTTC. This gives the protein CASSLWDRAREQYF.

The count of this clone is one. Within the sample, other DNA sequences also encode this same CDR3. J is TRBJ2-7 and V is TRBV9, with D possibly TRBD1 on 5 matching bases. CDR3 length: 13 residues. Germline lookup yields CDR1 SGDLS and CDR2 YYNGEE. V lost 0 bases, J lost 3 bases, and 7 bases lay in between. The CDR3 bases are TGTGCCAGCAGCGTAGGGACAAGCTACGAGCAGTACTTC. It yields the protein CASSVGTSYEQYF. The complete variable domain, with remaining parts taken from reference TRBV9 and TRBJ2-7, reads DSGVTQTPKHLITATGQRVTLRCSPRSGDLSVYWYQQSLDQGLQFLIQYYNGEERAKGNILERFSAQQFPDLHSELNLSSLELGDSALYFCASSVGTSYEQYFGPGTRLTVT.

The V gene is TRBV6-5, the J gene TRBJ1-1; D not resolved. V lost 5 bases, J lost 10 bases, and 14 bases lay in between. The CDR3 extends over 12 amino acids. The germline CDR1 and CDR2 sequences are MNHEY and SVGAGI. CDR3 region: CASSGPEAGAFF. CDR3 nucleotide sequence: TGTGCCAGCAGTGGGCCGGAAGCCGGAGCTTTCTTT.

The chain carries TRBV29-1 and TRBJ1-2; D not certain. Germline CDR1 is SQVTM and CDR2 is ANQGSEA. The CDR3 runs 15 residues. Trimming pared 4 bases from V and 4 bases from J, leaving 19 bases between. In DNA form, the CDR3 reads TGCAGCGTTGCCCAAGGGAGCGACTTGTCCTATGGCTACACCTTC. Its protein product is CSVAQGSDLSYGYTF.

V gene TRBV7-9 combines with J gene TRBJ1-4; no clear D. The CDR3 sequence is 14 residues long. The V end lost 5 bases, the J end lost 5 bases, and 12 bases lay between the germline ends. Germline V lookup: CDR1 SEHNR, CDR2 FQNEAQ (reference sequence). The CDR3 region is CASSQSTQNEKLFF. DNA for the CDR3: TGTGCCAGCAGCCAGTCGACCCAGAATGAAAAACTGTTTTTT.

In this sample, this clone turned up once. The chain uses TRBV6-5 and TRBJ2-2, with D unclear. CDR1 is MNHEY and CDR2 is SVGAGI in the germline V gene. This CDR3 comprises 14 residues. V lost 2 bases and J lost 5, with 9 bases in between. The chain's CDR3 is CASSYPDATGELFF. Here the CDR3 DNA reads TGTGCCAGCAGTTACCCGGACGCTACCGGGGAGCTGTTTTTT.

V gene TRBV27 combines with J gene TRBJ2-5, with D unresolved. This CDR3 has 12 amino acids. Germline assignment: CDR1 MNHEY and CDR2 SMNVEV (reference sequence). Trimming left V 3 bases short and J 7 bases short, with 9 bases between. The CDR3 DNA reads as TGTGCCAGCAGTTTCGACCGTACGACCCAGTACTTC. As protein: CASSFDRTTQYF.

The J gene is TRBJ2-7, the V gene TRBV7-9, with D perhaps matching TRBD1 or TRBD2 (6 bases each). Trimming stripped 5 bases from V and 3 bases from J, with 14 bases between. CDR1 SEHNR and CDR2 FQNEAQ come from the germline V gene (reference sequence). CDR3 size: 14 residues. The CDR3 spells CASSPPGGLYEQYF. CDR3 bases: TGTGCCAGCAGCCCCCCCGGGGGCCTCTACGAGCAGTACTTC.

This chain joins TRBV7-9 and TRBJ2-1; D gene unclear. The CDR3 runs 15 residues. Germline CDR1 is SEHNR and CDR2 is FQNEAQ (reference sequence). Trimming took off 2 bases at V and 4 bases at J, with 12 bases between the two ends. The DNA of the CDR3 is TGTGCCAGCAGCTTACAAGCCGTTTCGTACAATGAGCAGTTCTTC. It encodes CASSLQAVSYNEQFF.

This chain connects TRBV11-2 to TRBJ2-2; unclear D gene. This CDR3 is built from 18 residues. Germline loops: CDR1 SGHAT, CDR2 FQNNGV. V gave up 2 bases and J gave up 0 bases, with 16 bases separating them. The CDR3 loop reads CASSLFFSGEPNTGELFF. For the CDR3, the DNA is TGTGCCAGCAGCTTATTTTTTTCGGGCGAACCGAACACCGGGGAGCTGTTTTTT.

The chain uses TRBV21-1 and TRBJ1-5; the D segment call TRBD1 is taken from the table without a DNA check. TRBV21-1 has pseudogene status. The CDR3 loop spans 15 amino acids. CDR3 loop: CASSRPTGAGQPQHF. CDR3 bases: TGTGCCAGCAGCAGACCGACAGGGGCCGGGCAGCCCCAGCATTTT.

This clone is a singleton in its sample. The chain recombines TRBV29-1 with TRBJ1-2; TRBD1 matches at 9 bases. Looked up from germline, CDR1 is SQVTM and CDR2 is ANQGSEA. CDR3 length: 12 amino acids. V dropped 7 bases and J dropped 6; count of bases not matched to a gene: 6. The CDR3: CSDRDRDHGYTF. The CDR3 DNA reads TGCAGCGATAGGGACAGGGACCATGGCTACACCTTC.